This is a list of T cell receptor beta chains from one sample in a study of CD8 T cells in Susac syndrome. TCRdb reprocessed the immunoSEQ multiplex PCR reads with MiXCR, giving one entry per CDR3 protein. This table has more than 150,000 distinct CDR3 sequences, 95% appearing once. Sequencing was done on a sample of CD8+ T cells from PBMCs. These receptors came from a human donor with Susac syndrome. The CDR3 runs from the conserved cysteine through the conserved F or W. A D gene is named only where the DNA matches it firmly. Size is omitted from some rows. Given values are once, few, many or a class for expanded clones.

j_call | clone_size | d_call | v_call | cdr3_nt | cdr3_aa
TRBJ2-7 | - | - | TRBV15 | TGTGCCACCAGCAGATGGAGGGACAACCTCTACGAGCAGTACTTC | CATSRWRDNLYEQYF
TRBJ2-1 | - | - | TRBV13 | TGTGCCAGCAGCCCCGGGACGGAGGTTTACAATGAGCAGTTCTTC | CASSPGTEVYNEQFF
TRBJ1-2 | - | - | TRBV13 | TGTGCCAGCAGCTCCCCCGAAGCTGGCGGAACCCTTTATGGCTACACCTTC | CASSSPEAGGTLYGYTF
TRBJ2-2 | - | - | TRBV12-3/TRBV12-4 | TGTGCCAGCAGTTGGAGGGTTGGGTGGACCGGGGAGCTGTTTTTT | CASSWRVGWTGELFF
TRBJ1-4 | - | - | TRBV2 | TGTGCCAGCAGTGAAGCCCAGATATACAATGAAAAACTGTTTTTT | CASSEAQIYNEKLFF
TRBJ1-2 | - | - | TRBV7-2 | TGTGCCAGCAGCCTCCAGGGCGTCGGGTCGGAGGGCTACACCTTC | CASSLQGVGSEGYTF
TRBJ2-2 | - | - | TRBV7-3 | TGTGCCAGCAGCAACCGGTGGGCCGGGGAGCTGTTTTTT | CASSNRWAGELFF
TRBJ1-1 | - | - | TRBV13 | TGTGCCAGCAGCTTAGGCAAGGGAGGGGAAGCTTTCTTT | CASSLGKGGEAFF
TRBJ1-2 | - | - | TRBV4-1 | TGCGCCAGCAGCCAAGAGACCCAGGGGCGGGGTGGCTACACCTTC | CASSQETQGRGGYTF
TRBJ2-7 | - | TRBD2 | TRBV28 | TGTGCCAGCAGACCGGGACTAATCTACGAGCAGTACTTC | CASRPGLIYEQYF
TRBJ1-5 | few | - | TRBV20-1 | TGCAGTGCTAGGTGGGGAAATCAGCCCCAGCATTTT | CSARWGNQPQHF
TRBJ2-1 | once | TRBD2 | TRBV20-1 | TGCAGTGCTAGAAAAACTAGCGGGGTGATCAATGAGCAGTTCTTC | CSARKTSGVINEQFF
TRBJ2-5 | - | TRBD2 | TRBV9 | TGTGCCAGCAGCCCGTGGGGACTAGCGTCCTCAGAGACCCAGTACTTC | CASSPWGLASSETQYF
TRBJ2-3 | - | - | TRBV5-1 | TGCGCCAGCAGCTTGGACAGTCAATTCACAGATACGCAGTATTTT | CASSLDSQFTDTQYF
TRBJ2-2 | - | - | TRBV7-8 | TGTGCCAGCAGCCCTTCCCTGAGGGGGTTTCCGAACACCGGGGAGCTGTTTTTT | CASSPSLRGFPNTGELFF
TRBJ2-1 | - | - | TRBV9 | TGTGCCAGCAGCGTAGATCGAAGAGAGCAGTTCTTC | CASSVDRREQFF
TRBJ2-2 | - | - | TRBV15 | TGTGCCACCAGCAGAGGGTTGGGAGGGGGCAACACCGGGGAGCTGTTTTTT | CATSRGLGGGNTGELFF
TRBJ2-5 | - | TRBD2 | TRBV7-3 | TGTGCCAGCAGCGCACTTGGACTAGCCGCCGAGACCCAGTACTTC | CASSALGLAAETQYF
TRBJ2-7 | - | TRBD1 | TRBV20-1 | TGCAGTGCTAGAGATATGTCCGACAGGGTGTTGTACGAGCAGTACTTC | CSARDMSDRVLYEQYF
TRBJ1-2 | - | - | TRBV3-1 | TGTGCCAGCAGCTTAACAGGAATAGGTGGCTACACCTTC | CASSLTGIGGYTF
TRBJ2-5 | - | TRBD2 | TRBV13 | TGTGCCAGCACCGTTAGCGGGGGTGAAGAGACCCAGTACTTC | CASTVSGGEETQYF
TRBJ2-2 | - | - | TRBV7-6 | TGTGCCAGCAGCCTAGTTCCGGGTAACACCGGGGAGCTGTTTTTT | CASSLVPGNTGELFF
TRBJ1-1 | once | - | TRBV30 | TGTGCCTGGAGTGTACGTAGCACTGAAGCTTTCTTT | CAWSVRSTEAFF
TRBJ2-7 | once | TRBD2 | TRBV30 | TGTGCCTGGAGTATGACTAGCGGCGTTGAGGAGCAGTACTTC | CAWSMTSGVEEQYF
TRBJ2-1 | once | TRBD2 | TRBV5-6 | TGTGCCAGCAGCGCGGGAGGGGGGGACCGGAATGAGCAGTTCTTC | CASSAGGGDRNEQFF
TRBJ2-5 | once | TRBD1 | TRBV6-2/TRBV6-3 | TGTGCCAGCAGTTACCAGAGACAGGGTGGCGAGACCCAGTACTTC | CASSYQRQGGETQYF
TRBJ2-7 | - | - | TRBV3-1 | TGTGCCAGCAGCCAAGATACAGCCTACGAGCAGTACTTC | CASSQDTAYEQYF
TRBJ2-1 | - | TRBD2 | TRBV5-4 | TGTGCCAGCAGCTTGACCGGGGGGGCATCAGAGGAGCAGTTCTTC | CASSLTGGASEEQFF
TRBJ2-7 | once | TRBD2 | TRBV11-2 | TGTGCCAGCAGGATTACTAGCGGGAGCTCCTACGAGCAGTACTTC | CASRITSGSSYEQYF
TRBJ2-5 | once | - | TRBV2 | TGTGCCAGCAGTGGGACGGGACGGCAACAAGAGACCCAGTACTTC | CASSGTGRQQETQYF
TRBJ2-2 | - | TRBD2 | TRBV9 | TGTGCCAGCAGCGGTCAGGGAGGGGGGGAGCTGTTTTTT | CASSGQGGGELFF
TRBJ2-2 | - | - | TRBV6-5 | TGTGCCAGCAGTCCACAATTGGGTAACACCGGGGAGCTGTTTTTT | CASSPQLGNTGELFF
TRBJ1-4 | - | - | TRBV12-3/TRBV12-4 | TGTGCCAGCAGTTCGGGACGGACTGAGGAACTGTTTTTT | CASSSGRTEELFF
TRBJ2-3 | - | TRBD2 | TRBV29-1 | TGCAGCGTTGAAGCTGGCGGGAGGGGGGATACGCAGTATTTT | CSVEAGGRGDTQYF
TRBJ2-3 | - | TRBD2 | TRBV2 | TGTGCCAGCAGTGGAGGTCGGGAGGAGAGGACAGATACGCAGTATTTT | CASSGGREERTDTQYF
TRBJ2-1 | - | TRBD1 | TRBV7-3 | TGTGCCAGCAGCGCCGGAGGGGGACAGGACTCCTACAATGAGCAGTTCTTC | CASSAGGGQDSYNEQFF
TRBJ2-7 | - | TRBD2 | TRBV25-1 | TGTGCCAGCAGTGCTAAGCAGGGGCCTAGCGGGGCATCCTACGAGCAGTACTTC | CASSAKQGPSGASYEQYF
TRBJ2-5 | - | - | TRBV3-1 | TGTGCCAGCAGCGGCGGACGAGGGTATCGAGAGACCCAGTACTTC | CASSGGRGYRETQYF
TRBJ1-2 | - | - | TRBV30 | TGTGCCTGGAGTGTACCAGGGGCGCATGGCTACACCTTC | CAWSVPGAHGYTF
TRBJ1-4 | - | TRBD1 | TRBV11-2 | TGTGCCAGCAGCTTTATAACAATGCCAGGGGGGAGCGAAAAACTGTTTTTT | CASSFITMPGGSEKLFF
TRBJ1-5 | - | TRBD1 | TRBV13 | TGTGCCAGCAGCTTAGGGCAGGGGGATAGCAATCAGCCCCAGCATTTT | CASSLGQGDSNQPQHF
TRBJ2-3 | - | - | TRBV14 | TGTGCCAGCAGCCAAGTATATACGCAGTATTTT | CASSQVYTQYF
TRBJ2-7 | - | - | TRBV27 | TGTGCCAGCAAGATTAGCGGCTGGGGTTCCTACGAGCAGTACTTC | CASKISGWGSYEQYF
TRBJ2-3 | - | TRBD2 | TRBV6-6 | TGTGCCAGCAGTTACGGCGGGGGAAGAACAGATACGCAGTATTTT | CASSYGGGRTDTQYF
TRBJ1-5 | - | TRBD1 | TRBV6-6 | TGTGCCAGCAGTCACAGAGGACAGGCGGATCAGCCCCAGCATTTT | CASSHRGQADQPQHF